This is a list of T cell receptor beta chains from one sample in a study of cytomegalovirus exposure and HLA in healthy donors. Produced via immunoSEQ multiplex PCR; TCRdb's table is partial and in-frame only. The top ten clones hold approximately 1.6% of a sample with roughly 150,000 clones, around 63% of them seen once. Sequencing was performed on PBMCs. The source of these receptors is a human donor in good health. Both conserved end residues are part of each CDR3. D genes are given only for firm matches. The listing skips clone size in some rows; elsewhere it reads once, few, many or a size class.

J | D | size | V | CDR3 | DNA
TRBJ1-6 | TRBD1 | . | TRBV4-1 | CASSQEGTDNSPLHF | TGCGCCAGCAGCCAAGAGGGGACAGATAATTCACCCCTCCACTTT
TRBJ2-2 | TRBD1 | . | TRBV18 | CASSPRDRNTGELFF | TGTGCCAGCTCACCAAGGGACAGAAACACCGGGGAGCTGTTTTTT
TRBJ2-3 | TRBD2 | . | TRBV15 | CATSRGTSGSTDTQYF | TGTGCCACCAGCAGAGGGACTAGCGGGAGCACAGATACGCAGTATTTT
TRBJ1-4 | TRBD1 | . | TRBV4-1 | CASSPGTGREKLFF | TGCGCCAGCAGCCCCGGGACAGGGAGGGAAAAACTGTTTTTT
TRBJ2-1 | . | few | TRBV6-8 | CASPLQGGREQFF | TGTGCCAGCCCCCTACAAGGGGGTCGGGAGCAGTTCTTC
TRBJ2-5 | TRBD2 | . | TRBV19 | CASSIGPGGETQYF | TGTGCCAGTAGTATAGGACCGGGAGGGGAGACCCAGTACTTC
TRBJ2-3 | TRBD1 | . | TRBV7-2 | CASSPGQGSSDTQYF | TGTGCCAGCAGCCCTGGACAGGGGTCATCAGATACGCAGTATTTT
TRBJ1-4 | . | . | TRBV28 | CASSFPTGNEKLFF | TGTGCCAGCAGTTTCCCGACAGGAAATGAAAAACTGTTTTTT
TRBJ2-3 | . | . | TRBV9 | CASSPRPSTSTDTQYF | TGTGCCAGCAGCCCGCGACCTAGCACGTCCACAGATACGCAGTATTTT
TRBJ2-7 | TRBD1 | few | TRBV11-3 | CASRGTGRSYEQYF | TGTGCCAGCAGGGGGACAGGGAGGTCCTACGAGCAGTACTTC
TRBJ1-5 | . | . | TRBV6-1 | CASSEAGGSNQPQHF | TGTGCCAGCAGTGAAGCGGGGGGGAGCAATCAGCCCCAGCATTTT
TRBJ1-2 | TRBD1 | . | TRBV6-1 | CASSFDRGYGYTF | TGTGCCAGCAGTTTCGACAGGGGCTATGGCTACACCTTC
TRBJ1-1 | TRBD1 | . | TRBV15 | CATNPGGGTEAFF | TGTGCCACCAATCCAGGGGGAGGCACTGAAGCTTTCTTT
TRBJ1-2 | . | . | TRBV6-1 | CASSEQPDGTSPYGYTF | TGTGCCAGCAGTGAACAGCCTGATGGGACATCCCCCTATGGCTACACCTTC
TRBJ2-2 | TRBD2 | once | TRBV7-6 | CASRFRGGTDPGELFF | TGTGCCAGCAGATTCCGCGGGGGTACTGACCCCGGGGAGCTGTTTTTT
TRBJ1-2 | . | . | TRBV7-9 | CASSRGSWELIEGYGYTF | TGTGCCAGCAGTCGCGGATCTTGGGAGCTGATAGAGGGCTATGGCTACACCTTC
TRBJ2-1 | . | few | TRBV19 | CASSIAVGRGNEQFF | TGTGCCAGTAGTATAGCGGTCGGCAGGGGAAATGAGCAGTTCTTC
TRBJ1-1 | . | . | TRBV27 | CASRFRVMNTEAFF | TGTGCCAGCAGATTCAGGGTTATGAACACTGAAGCTTTCTTT
TRBJ2-5 | . | . | TRBV27 | CASTASSGALETQYF | TGTGCCAGCACCGCTAGCTCGGGAGCTTTAGAGACCCAGTACTTC
TRBJ2-2 | TRBD2 | . | TRBV19 | CASSIGLASNTGELFF | TGTGCCAGTAGTATTGGACTAGCGTCGAACACCGGGGAGCTGTTTTTT